Listed below are T cell receptor beta chains from one sample, sequenced in a study of OX40 agonist ivuxolimab in advanced cancers. Clones were sequenced by immunoSEQ multiplex PCR, and TCRdb holds only the in-frame ones, with some missing. Of roughly 89,000 clones detected, 90% appear once; the ten largest clones hold around 7.4%. The specimen was CD4+ or CD8+ T cells sorted from blood, collected in a trial of the OX40 agonist ivuxolimab. Every receptor here comes from an adult with an advanced solid tumor such as melanoma, head and neck, liver or kidney cancer. Both conserved end residues are part of each CDR3. The D gene is left open where the match is weak. Where a row states a size, it is once, few, many or the class of an expanded clone; other rows omit it.

v_gene	abundance	j_gene	d_gene	CDR3aa	CDR3nt
TRBV7-8	-	TRBJ2-7	-	CASSLVRGSPGAGDEQYF	TGTGCCAGCAGCTTAGTGAGGGGGAGTCCCGGGGCTGGGGACGAGCAGTACTTC
TRBV19	-	TRBJ2-3	TRBD1	CASSIAVPGQGASTDTQYF	TGTGCCAGTAGTATCGCCGTCCCGGGACAGGGGGCTAGCACAGATACGCAGTATTTT
TRBV7-6	-	TRBJ2-3	TRBD2	CASSLATSGIPDTQYF	TGTGCCAGCAGCTTAGCTACTAGCGGGATACCAGATACGCAGTATTTT
TRBV5-1	-	TRBJ2-3	-	CASSLPGASTDTQYF	TGCGCCAGCAGCTTGCCGGGAGCTAGCACAGATACGCAGTATTTT
TRBV10-3	-	TRBJ1-3	-	CAISEIGTGPTGNTIYF	TGTGCCATCAGTGAGATAGGTACAGGGCCAACTGGAAACACCATATATTTT
TRBV10-2	once	TRBJ2-2	-	CASSEVGELFF	TGCGCCAGCAGTGAAGTCGGGGAGCTGTTTTTT
TRBV28	once	TRBJ1-2	-	CASSSPDGQANYGYTF	TGTGCCAGCAGTTCGCCCGACGGCCAAGCTAACTATGGCTACACCTTC
TRBV21-1	-	TRBJ1-1	-	CASSLGVSTEAFF	TGTGCCAGTTCCCTGGGAGTAAGCACTGAAGCTTTCTTT
TRBV4-1	-	TRBJ2-1	-	CASSLRLAVHEQFF	TGCGCCAGCAGCCTCAGACTCGCAGTACATGAGCAGTTCTTC
TRBV27	-	TRBJ2-7	TRBD2	CASSLEGGSSYEQYF	TGTGCCAGCAGTTTAGAAGGCGGGAGTAGCTACGAGCAGTACTTC
TRBV11-3	-	TRBJ1-1	-	CASSWGDFREAFF	TGTGCCAGCAGCTGGGGGGACTTCCGAGAAGCTTTCTTT
TRBV9	-	TRBJ2-7	-	CASSVVPGSYEQYF	TGTGCCAGCAGCGTAGTGCCGGGATCCTACGAGCAGTACTTC
TRBV6-6	few	TRBJ2-1	-	CASSHATRSGGEQFF	TGTGCCAGCAGCCACGCGACTAGGTCCGGGGGTGAGCAGTTCTTC
TRBV11-3	-	TRBJ1-2	-	CASSPRGGNYGYTF	TGTGCCAGCAGCCCTAGGGGGGGCAACTATGGCTACACCTTC
TRBV5-1	-	TRBJ2-1	-	CASQEDNHNEQFF	TGCGCCAGTCAGGAGGACAACCACAATGAGCAGTTCTTC
TRBV6-1	-	TRBJ2-1	-	CASSESNSPYNEQFF	TGTGCCAGCAGTGAAAGCAATAGCCCCTACAATGAGCAGTTCTTC
TRBV9	-	TRBJ1-1	-	CASSVAGIMNTEAFF	TGTGCCAGCAGCGTAGCAGGAATCATGAACACTGAAGCTTTCTTT
TRBV6-5	-	TRBJ1-5	TRBD1	CASSTGQGMWQPQHF	TGTGCCAGCAGTACCGGACAGGGTATGTGGCAGCCCCAGCATTTT
TRBV6-1	-	TRBJ1-4	-	CASCREEADNEKLFF	TGTGCCAGCTGCCGGGAAGAAGCTGATAATGAAAAACTGTTTTTT
TRBV5-1	-	TRBJ1-4	-	CASSFGISGEKLFF	TGCGCCAGCAGCTTCGGGATAAGTGGTGAAAAACTGTTTTTT
TRBV11-3	-	TRBJ2-7	TRBD2	CASSFFHSGRAKSYEQYF	TGTGCCAGCAGCTTCTTTCATAGCGGGAGGGCTAAGTCCTACGAGCAGTACTTC
TRBV5-6	-	TRBJ1-6	-	CASSLSGARNSPLHF	TGTGCCAGCAGCTTGTCAGGGGCCAGGAATTCACCCCTCCACTTT
TRBV19	-	TRBJ1-1	-	CASSMVPGSTEAFF	TGTGCCAGTAGTATGGTTCCGGGTAGCACTGAAGCTTTCTTT
TRBV6-1	-	TRBJ1-5	-	CARIAWGQPQHF	TGTGCCAGAATCGCATGGGGTCAGCCCCAGCATTTT
TRBV6-1	medium-sized	TRBJ2-7	TRBD2	CASSESGGQSDEQYF	TGTGCCAGCAGTGAATCGGGGGGGCAGTCCGATGAGCAGTACTTC
TRBV7-9	once	TRBJ1-2	-	CASSLDSTVSRYTF	TGTGCCAGCAGCTTAGATAGTACAGTCAGCCGCTACACCTTC
TRBV14	-	TRBJ2-7	-	CASSPYLNPYEQYF	TGTGCCAGCAGCCCCTACCTAAACCCCTACGAGCAGTACTTC
TRBV30	-	TRBJ1-4	-	CAWSSSGGAKLFF	TGTGCCTGGAGTTCCTCCGGGGGCGCAAAACTGTTTTTT
TRBV13	-	TRBJ1-3	-	CASSQTLTEYSGNTIYF	TGTGCCAGCAGCCAGACCTTAACAGAATACTCTGGAAACACCATATATTTT
TRBV30	-	TRBJ2-5	-	CAWIRLGGGQETQYF	TGTGCCTGGATTAGACTAGGAGGGGGCCAAGAGACCCAGTACTTC
TRBV18	-	TRBJ2-5	-	CASSPGVQETQYF	TGTGCCAGCTCACCAGGGGTCCAAGAGACCCAGTACTTC
TRBV2	-	TRBJ1-2	TRBD1	CASSRTGSNYGYTF	TGTGCCAGCAGCCGGACAGGAAGTAACTATGGCTACACCTTC
TRBV5-6	-	TRBJ2-2	-	CASSFGRPTGELFF	TGTGCCAGCAGCTTCGGACGCCCCACCGGGGAGCTGTTTTTT
TRBV11-3	-	TRBJ2-5	-	CASSLTRNWETQYF	TGTGCCAGCAGCTTAACTCGAAATTGGGAGACCCAGTACTTC
TRBV30	-	TRBJ2-2	-	CAWNHGGRYTGELFF	TGTGCCTGGAATCACGGCGGGCGCTACACCGGGGAGCTGTTTTTT
TRBV2	-	TRBJ1-5	-	CASRDPPNQPQHF	TGTGCCAGCAGGGACCCGCCCAATCAGCCCCAGCATTTT
TRBV30	-	TRBJ2-7	TRBD2	CAWTSGYEQYF	TGTGCCTGGACTAGCGGATACGAGCAGTACTTC
TRBV11-2	-	TRBJ1-2	-	CASSPSQVWGYTF	TGTGCCAGCAGCCCGTCACAGGTTTGGGGCTACACCTTC
TRBV27	-	TRBJ1-6	-	CASSPGPFSSYNSPLHF	TGTGCCAGCAGCCCAGGTCCCTTTAGCTCCTATAATTCACCCCTCCACTTT
TRBV7-9	-	TRBJ1-2	-	CASSFNLGNGYTF	TGTGCCAGCAGCTTTAACCTAGGGAATGGCTACACCTTC
TRBV27	few	TRBJ2-3	TRBD2	CATRLAGGDTQYF	TGTGCCACCCGACTAGCGGGAGGAGATACGCAGTATTTT
TRBV5-4	-	TRBJ2-5	-	CASSLGEETQYF	TGTGCCAGCAGCTTGGGGGAGGAGACCCAGTACTTC
TRBV29-1	-	TRBJ1-2	-	CSVELSVHGYTF	TGCAGCGTTGAGTTGTCAGTCCACGGCTACACCTTC
TRBV29-1	once	TRBJ2-6	TRBD1	CSVGTGPGANVLTF	TGCAGCGTTGGGACAGGGCCTGGGGCCAACGTCCTGACTTTC
TRBV27	-	TRBJ1-3	TRBD1	CASKGTGDGNTIYF	TGTGCCAGCAAAGGTACAGGGGACGGAAACACCATATATTTT
TRBV15	once	TRBJ1-4	-	CATSSGVRDEKLFF	TGTGCCACCAGCAGCGGGGTACGGGATGAAAAACTGTTTTTT
TRBV6-4	-	TRBJ2-3	-	CASSERGTDTQYF	TGTGCCAGCAGTGAGCGGGGCACAGATACGCAGTATTTT
TRBV27	-	TRBJ2-3	-	CASSLEPDTQYF	TGTGCCAGCAGTTTAGAACCAGATACGCAGTATTTT
TRBV27	few	TRBJ1-2	-	CASSLSGDGYTF	TGTGCCAGCAGTTTATCCGGGGATGGCTACACCTTC
TRBV12-5	few	TRBJ1-2	-	CASGLDTNYGYTF	TGTGCTAGTGGTTTGGACACTAACTATGGCTACACCTTC
TRBV28	few	TRBJ1-1	-	CASSSPRAPRNTEAFF	TGTGCCAGCAGTTCACCCCGGGCTCCTAGGAACACTGAAGCTTTCTTT
TRBV4-1	-	TRBJ2-5	TRBD2	CASRGTSGEGRRETQYF	TGCGCCAGCAGAGGGACTAGCGGGGAGGGAAGAAGAGAGACCCAGTACTTC
TRBV30	-	TRBJ2-2	-	CAWSGAFSANTGELFF	TGTGCCTGGAGTGGGGCCTTTAGCGCGAACACCGGGGAGCTGTTTTTT
TRBV19	few	TRBJ1-5	-	CARVVNQPQHF	TGTGCCCGGGTGGTCAATCAGCCCCAGCATTTT
TRBV10-1	-	TRBJ1-2	-	CASSEQRFYGYTF	TGCGCCAGCAGCGAACAGAGGTTCTATGGCTACACCTTC
TRBV9	once	TRBJ1-4	-	CASSVAGVGSTNEKLFF	TGTGCCAGCAGCGTAGCTGGTGTAGGGTCAACTAATGAAAAACTGTTTTTT
TRBV7-3	-	TRBJ2-3	TRBD1	CASSLFGAGTGGVRDTQYF	TGTGCCAGCAGCTTATTTGGCGCCGGGACAGGGGGCGTAAGGGATACGCAGTATTTT
TRBV27	-	TRBJ2-3	TRBD2	CASSPGTSGPSTDTQYF	TGTGCCAGCAGTCCTGGGACTAGCGGGCCTAGCACAGATACGCAGTATTTT